The 25 T cell receptor beta chains below come from one sample, sequenced in a study of beta chain features in type 1 diabetes. Expressed TCRB transcripts were sequenced because the entire RNA isolate underwent reverse transcription. Some clones are missing from TCRdb's copy, which holds only in-frame ones; the method was immunoSEQ multiplex PCR. Of about 350,000 clones in the sample, roughly 21% were seen once. The sample was naive CD4+ T cells from blood. The receptors derive from a woman between 18 and 30 years old in good health.

This chain joins TRBV30 and TRBJ1-2, with TRBD1 matching over 10 bases. The CDR3 consists of 13 residues. The V gene end was trimmed by 3 bases and the J gene end by 7 bases; junction bases not matched to a gene: 5. CDR1 and CDR2 (germline): GTSNPN, SVGIG (reference sequence). CDR3 residues: CAWRETGGPGYTF. CDR3 sequence (DNA): TGTGCCTGGAGGGAGACAGGGGGCCCTGGCTACACCTTC. The full variable domain, rest sourced from reference TRBV30 and TRBJ1-2, is SQTIHQWPATLVQPVGSPLSLECTVEGTSNPNLYWYRQAAGRGLQLLFYSVGIGQISSEVPQNLSASRPQDRQFILSSKKLLLSDSGFYLCAWRETGGPGYTFGSGTRLTVV.

The gene calls are TRBV18 and TRBJ1-1, with 10 bases lining up with TRBD1. V shed 3 bases, J shed 1 base, and the junction held 5 bases outside the gene matches. The CDR3 runs 16 residues. Per germline, CDR1 KGHSH and CDR2 LQKENI. The CDR3 sequence: CASSPGQGPPNTEAFF. The DNA for the CDR3 is TGTGCCAGCTCACCGGGACAGGGGCCTCCGAACACTGAAGCTTTCTTT.

This clone was seen only a few times. CDR3 sequence: CASSLSNEQFF. The CDR3 region has the DNA TGCGCCAGCAGCCTTTCCAATGAGCAGTTCTTC. J is TRBJ2-1 and V is TRBV5-1; D gene unclear. V lost 4 bases to trimming and J lost 6 bases, with 5 bases between them. CDR1 and CDR2 from the germline V gene are SGHRS and YFSETQ. This CDR3 region has 11 residues.

The chain joins TRBV4-3 to TRBJ2-2, with TRBD1 identical over 9 bases. The V segment lost 1 base and the J segment 0 bases; nucleotides outside the gene matches: 9. Germline values: CDR1 LGHNA, CDR2 YSLEER. There are 19 residues in the CDR3. This CDR3 reads CASSQGPGQGRPNTGELFF. The CDR3 region has the DNA TGCGCCAGCAGCCAAGGTCCCGGACAGGGGCGCCCGAACACCGGGGAGCTGTTTTTT.

This clone was observed a few times. The chain employs TRBV6-6 and TRBJ2-7; no clear D gene. Germline V gives CDR1 MNHNY, CDR2 SVGAGI (reference sequence). This CDR3 contains 12 residues. The V gene lost 5 bases and the J gene lost 4 bases, with 9 bases spanning the gap. The CDR3 DNA reads TGTGCCAGCAGTCTGAGGCAGTACGAGCAGTACTTC. It encodes CASSLRQYEQYF.

This clone was counted a few times. The chain is built from TRBV10-3 and TRBJ2-1; 9 nucleotides line up with TRBD2. The germline V gene has CDR1 ENHRY and CDR2 SYGVKD. The trim removed 2 bases at V and 7 bases at J, leaving 9 bases unmatched. The CDR3 length is 16 residues. CDR3 loop: CAISERGGRARNEQFF. The CDR3 DNA reads as TGTGCCATCAGTGAGCGGGGCGGGAGGGCCCGAAATGAGCAGTTCTTC.

The chain joins TRBV9 to TRBJ2-1, with 7 bases fitting TRBD2. The CDR3 is made up of 16 amino acids. CDR1 is SGDLS, CDR2 YYNGEE, per germline. V dropped 0 bases and J dropped 2; count of bases not matched to a gene: 5. CDR3 protein: CASSVAGGGAYNEQFF. DNA for the CDR3: TGTGCCAGCAGCGTAGCTGGTGGGGGGGCCTACAATGAGCAGTTCTTC.

This clone appeared a single time. The chain recombines TRBV5-1 with TRBJ2-3; 10 bases agree with TRBD2. The CDR3 length is 16 residues. V lost 4 bases, J lost 0 bases, and 5 bases stayed unmatched. The germline CDR1 and CDR2 sequences are SGHRS and YFSETQ. The CDR3: CASSTGLAESTDTQYF. In DNA form, the CDR3 reads TGCGCCAGCAGCACCGGACTAGCGGAGAGCACAGATACGCAGTATTTT. Supplemented by reference TRBV5-1 and TRBJ2-3, the full variable domain reads KAGVTQTPRYLIKTRGQQVTLSCSPISGHRSVSWYQQTPGQGLQFLFEYFSETQRNKGNFPGRFSGRQFSNSRSEMNVSTLELGDSALYLCASSTGLAESTDTQYFGPGTRLTVL.

The chain couples TRBV9 to TRBJ2-3; TRBD2 aligns across 13 bases. Germline loops: CDR1 SGDLS, CDR2 YYNGEE. The CDR3 consists of 16 residues. The V segment lost 2 bases and the J segment 2 bases; nucleotides outside the gene matches: 2. The CDR3 spells CASSVGLAGITDTQYF. The CDR3 nucleotides read TGTGCCAGCAGCGTGGGACTAGCGGGGATCACAGATACGCAGTATTTT.

The chain is built from TRBV7-9 and TRBJ2-1; 11 bases match TRBD1. The CDR3 consists of 14 residues. Trimming took 3 bases from V and 7 from J; bases not matched to a gene: 2. Germline CDR1 SEHNR, CDR2 FQNEAQ (reference sequence). The CDR3 is CASSFRDRGNEQFF. CDR3 nucleotide sequence: TGTGCCAGCAGCTTCCGGGACAGGGGGAATGAGCAGTTCTTC.

The chain links TRBV29-1 to TRBJ2-3, with 10 bases that match TRBD1. With V trimmed by 5 bases and J by 4 bases, 6 bases remained unmatched. The germline V gene encodes CDR1 SQVTM and CDR2 ANQGSEA. The CDR3 has 14 residues. The CDR3 spells CSVTGTGVADTQYF. The CDR3 nucleotides read TGCAGCGTTACCGGGACAGGGGTCGCAGATACGCAGTATTTT.

The chain has TRBV10-3 and TRBJ1-1, with a weak D call TRBD1 (5 bases). The ends were cut back, 0 bases at V and 4 bases at J, with 9 bases in the middle. The CDR3 has 14 residues. Per the germline V gene, CDR1 is ENHRY and CDR2 is SYGVKD. CDR3 sequence: CAISESGGVTEAFF. CDR3 bases: TGTGCCATCAGTGAGTCCGGGGGTGTCACTGAAGCTTTCTTT.

This clone was detected only a few times. The rearrangement uses TRBV4-3 and TRBJ1-1; D call uncertain. Per the germline V gene, CDR1 is LGHNA and CDR2 is YSLEER. This CDR3 contains 13 residues. V was trimmed by 0 bases and J by 5 bases, leaving 7 bases between them. CDR3 protein: CASSQETRTEAFF. The CDR3 DNA reads TGCGCCAGCAGCCAAGAAACGAGGACTGAAGCTTTCTTT.

J is TRBJ1-1 and V is TRBV5-8; 8 bases match TRBD1. The CDR3 runs to 14 residues. J lost 9 bases, V lost 0 bases, and 7 bases had no gene match. Germline CDR1 and CDR2: SGHTS and YDEGEE. Here the CDR3 DNA reads TGTGCCAGCAGCTTGGAGCCAGGGGGCTCCCAAGCTTTCTTT. Translation: CASSLEPGGSQAFF. The complete variable domain, with remaining parts taken from reference TRBV5-8 and TRBJ1-1, reads EAGVTQSPTHLIKTRGQQATLRCSPISGHTSVYWYQQALGLGLQFLLWYDEGEERNRGNFPPRFSGRQFPNYSSELNVNALELEDSALYLCASSLEPGGSQAFFGQGTRLTVV.

The CDR3 spells CASSQVAGPYGYTF. The CDR3 nucleotides read TGCGCCAGCAGTCAAGTTGCGGGTCCGTATGGCTACACCTTC. This chain links TRBV23-1 with TRBJ1-2; no clear D gene. TRBV23-1 is an ORF for which the function is uncertain. Trimming shortened V by 2 bases and J by 5 bases, and 12 bases separated the two germline ends. The CDR3 covers 14 residues.

The chain recombines TRBV5-1 with TRBJ2-5; 8 nucleotides line up with TRBD2. Trimming removed 0 bases from V and 5 bases from J; junction bases left unmatched: 6. This CDR3 is 15 amino acids long. Germline V CDR1 and CDR2: SGHRS, YFSETQ. The CDR3 here is CASSLVRGGRETQYF. The CDR3 DNA sequence: TGCGCCAGCAGCTTGGTCCGGGGGGGCCGGGAGACCCAGTACTTC. The variable domain in full, with the rest retrieved from reference TRBV5-1 and TRBJ2-5, is KAGVTQTPRYLIKTRGQQVTLSCSPISGHRSVSWYQQTPGQGLQFLFEYFSETQRNKGNFPGRFSGRQFSNSRSEMNVSTLELGDSALYLCASSLVRGGRETQYFGPGTRLLVL.

This rearrangement joins TRBV30 to TRBJ1-5; D remains ambiguous. V was cut by 0 bases and J by 3 bases, with 9 bases left in between. The V gene's germline CDR1 is GTSNPN and CDR2 SVGIG (reference sequence). There are 14 residues in the CDR3. CDR3 DNA sequence: TGTGCCTGGAGTGTCGCCGGGTCCAATCAGCCCCAGCATTTT. Its translation: CAWSVAGSNQPQHF.

The chain has TRBV6-6 and TRBJ2-5; D is possibly TRBD2 (5 bases). The ends were cut back, 5 bases at V and 4 bases at J, with 11 bases in the middle. The CDR3 length is 13 residues. CDR1 is MNHNY and CDR2 is SVGAGI in the germline V gene (reference sequence). This chain's CDR3 is CASSRSGGETQYF. CDR3 in DNA: TGTGCCAGCAGTCGGAGCGGAGGAGAGACCCAGTACTTC.

This clone has just a few counts. The chain is built from TRBV5-4 and TRBJ1-1; D call uncertain. The CDR3 contains 15 residues. CDR1 and CDR2 from the germline V gene are SGHNT and YYREEE (reference sequence). The ends were cut back, 0 bases at V and 0 bases at J, with 9 bases in the middle. DNA for the CDR3: TGTGCCAGCAGCTTGGCCGCGGGGTTGAACACTGAAGCTTTCTTT. Translating it yields CASSLAAGLNTEAFF.

The V gene is TRBV30, the J gene TRBJ1-5; tentative D call: TRBD1 (6 bases). The CDR3 runs to 13 residues. Trimming pared 4 bases from V and 0 bases from J, leaving 7 bases between. CDR1 is GTSNPN, CDR2 SVGIG, per germline (reference sequence). The CDR3 sequence: CAWNRDSNQPQHF. For the CDR3, the DNA is TGTGCCTGGAACAGGGATAGCAATCAGCCCCAGCATTTT. The full variable domain, its missing parts supplied by reference TRBV30 and TRBJ1-5, is SQTIHQWPATLVQPVGSPLSLECTVEGTSNPNLYWYRQAAGRGLQLLFYSVGIGQISSEVPQNLSASRPQDRQFILSSKKLLLSDSGFYLCAWNRDSNQPQHFGDGTRLSIL.

This chain joins TRBV2 and TRBJ2-2; TRBD2 is a possible D gene (6 bases). CDR1 is SNHLY, CDR2 FYNNEI, per germline. This CDR3 comprises 14 residues. Trimming cost V 3 bases and J 3 bases, with 8 bases left between them. The CDR3 spells CASSEERDTGELFF. CDR3 sequence (DNA): TGTGCCAGCAGTGAGGAGCGGGACACCGGGGAGCTGTTTTTT.

V gene TRBV5-1 combines with J gene TRBJ1-1; perhaps TRBD1 as D (5 bases). This CDR3 region has 16 residues. Trimming removed 5 bases at V and 4 bases at J, with 21 bases between. Germline loops: CDR1 SGHRS, CDR2 YFSETQ. The CDR3 DNA is TGCGCCAGCAGACGCTCGGGACTCCCGGAGGGCACTGAAGCTTTCTTT. It translates to CASRRSGLPEGTEAFF.

This clone was counted a few times. V is TRBV5-1 and J is TRBJ1-2; TRBD1 aligns across 8 bases. The germline gives CDR1 SGHRS, CDR2 YFSETQ. J gave up 3 bases and V 3 bases, and 7 bases lay outside the gene matches. This CDR3 is built from 15 residues. The CDR3 protein is CASSWGTGKHYGYTF. DNA of the CDR3: TGCGCCAGCAGCTGGGGGACAGGAAAACACTATGGCTACACCTTC.

This clone occurred a few times. The sample contains more than one DNA sequence encoding this CDR3. This chain connects TRBV5-4 to TRBJ2-1; 12 nucleotides line up with TRBD2. Germline assignment: CDR1 SGHNT and CDR2 YYREEE (reference sequence). The CDR3 sequence is 15 residues long. The trim removed 4 bases at V and 3 bases at J, leaving 2 bases unmatched. The CDR3 DNA reads TGTGCCAGCAGCCTGGGACTAGCGGGCTACAATGAGCAGTTCTTC. Translation: CASSLGLAGYNEQFF.

The rearrangement links TRBV18 to TRBJ1-2; TRBD1 matches at 7 bases. There are 13 residues in the CDR3. V lost 3 bases and J lost 2; bases outside the gene matches: 0. From germline, CDR1 is KGHSH and CDR2 LQKENI. The CDR3 reads CASSPTGNYGYTF. In DNA, the CDR3 is TGTGCCAGCTCACCGACAGGGAACTATGGCTACACCTTC.